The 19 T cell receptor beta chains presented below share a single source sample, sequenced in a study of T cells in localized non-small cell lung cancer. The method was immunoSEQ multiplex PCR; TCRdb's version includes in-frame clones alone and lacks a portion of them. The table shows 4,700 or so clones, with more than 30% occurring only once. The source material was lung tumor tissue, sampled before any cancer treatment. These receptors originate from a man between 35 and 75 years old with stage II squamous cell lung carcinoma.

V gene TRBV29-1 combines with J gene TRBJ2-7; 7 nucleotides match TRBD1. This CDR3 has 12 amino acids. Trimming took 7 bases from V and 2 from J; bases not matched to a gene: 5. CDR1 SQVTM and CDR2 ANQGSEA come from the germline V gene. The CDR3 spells CSGRDSPYEQYF. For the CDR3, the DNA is TGCAGCGGTAGGGACAGTCCCTACGAGCAGTACTTC.

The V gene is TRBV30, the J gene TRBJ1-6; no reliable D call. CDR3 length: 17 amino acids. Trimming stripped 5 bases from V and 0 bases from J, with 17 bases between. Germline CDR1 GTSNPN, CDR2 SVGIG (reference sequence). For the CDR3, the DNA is TGTGCCTGGTCACGTGAACCAGGTATCTCCTATAATTCACCCCTCCACTTT. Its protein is CAWSREPGISYNSPLHF.

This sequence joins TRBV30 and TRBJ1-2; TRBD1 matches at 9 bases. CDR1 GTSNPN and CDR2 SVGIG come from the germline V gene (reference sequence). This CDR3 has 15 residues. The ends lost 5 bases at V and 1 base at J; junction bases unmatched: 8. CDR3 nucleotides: TGTGCCTGGCGACAGGGGGACTTCTTTAACTATGGCTACACCTTC. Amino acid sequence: CAWRQGDFFNYGYTF. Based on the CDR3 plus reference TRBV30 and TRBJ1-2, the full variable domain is SQTIHQWPATLVQPVGSPLSLECTVEGTSNPNLYWYRQAAGRGLQLLFYSVGIGQISSEVPQNLSASRPQDRQFILSSKKLLLSDSGFYLCAWRQGDFFNYGYTFGSGTRLTVV.

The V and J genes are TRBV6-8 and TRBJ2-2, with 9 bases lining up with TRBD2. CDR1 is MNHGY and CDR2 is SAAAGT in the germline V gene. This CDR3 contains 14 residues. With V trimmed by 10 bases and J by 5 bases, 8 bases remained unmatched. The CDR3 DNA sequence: TGTGCCACTCAGCGGGGGGCGGAGACCGGGGAGCTGTTTTTT. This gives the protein CATQRGAETGELFF.

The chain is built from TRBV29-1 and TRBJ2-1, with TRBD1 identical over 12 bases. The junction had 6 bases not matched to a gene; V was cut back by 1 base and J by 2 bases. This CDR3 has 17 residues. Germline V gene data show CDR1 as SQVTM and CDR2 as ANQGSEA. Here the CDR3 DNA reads TGCAGCGTTGAAGTGGGACAGGGGGCTAGGGCCTACAATGAGCAGTTCTTC. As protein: CSVEVGQGARAYNEQFF.

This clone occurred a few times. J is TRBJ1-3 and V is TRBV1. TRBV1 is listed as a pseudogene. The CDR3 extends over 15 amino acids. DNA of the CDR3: TGCGCCAGCAGCAAATCGATCACCCCTGGAAACACCATATATTTT. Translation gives CASSKSITPGNTIYF.

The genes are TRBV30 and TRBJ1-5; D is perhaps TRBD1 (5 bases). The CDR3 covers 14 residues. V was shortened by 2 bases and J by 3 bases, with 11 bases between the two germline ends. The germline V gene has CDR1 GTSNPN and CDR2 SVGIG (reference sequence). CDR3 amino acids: CAWSPGGNNQPQHF. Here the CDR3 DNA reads TGTGCCTGGAGTCCGGGGGGGAACAATCAGCCCCAGCATTTT.

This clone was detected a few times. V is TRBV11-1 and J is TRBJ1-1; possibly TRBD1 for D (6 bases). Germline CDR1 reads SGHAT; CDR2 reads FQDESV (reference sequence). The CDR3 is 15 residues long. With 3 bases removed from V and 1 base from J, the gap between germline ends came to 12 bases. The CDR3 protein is CASSFGQMTNTEAFF. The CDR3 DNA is TGTGCCAGCAGCTTTGGACAGATGACGAACACTGAAGCTTTCTTT.

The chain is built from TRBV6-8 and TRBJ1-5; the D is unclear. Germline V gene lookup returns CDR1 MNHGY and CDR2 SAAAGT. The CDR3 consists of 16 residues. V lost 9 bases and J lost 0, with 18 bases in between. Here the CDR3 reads CASNPEPQHSNQPQHF. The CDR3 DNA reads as TGTGCCAGTAACCCTGAACCGCAGCATAGCAATCAGCCCCAGCATTTT.

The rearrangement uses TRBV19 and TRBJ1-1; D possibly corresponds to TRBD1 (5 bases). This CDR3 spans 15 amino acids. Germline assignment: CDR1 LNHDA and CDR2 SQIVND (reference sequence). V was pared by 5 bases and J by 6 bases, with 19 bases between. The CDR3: CASSVLDSAVPEAFF. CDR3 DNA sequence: TGTGCCAGTAGTGTACTCGACAGCGCCGTGCCTGAAGCTTTCTTT.

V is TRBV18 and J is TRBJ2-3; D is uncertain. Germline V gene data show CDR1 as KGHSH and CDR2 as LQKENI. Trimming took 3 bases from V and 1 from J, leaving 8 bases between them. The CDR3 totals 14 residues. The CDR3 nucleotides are TGTGCCAGCTCACCGACATACCGCACAGATACGCAGTATTTT. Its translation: CASSPTYRTDTQYF.

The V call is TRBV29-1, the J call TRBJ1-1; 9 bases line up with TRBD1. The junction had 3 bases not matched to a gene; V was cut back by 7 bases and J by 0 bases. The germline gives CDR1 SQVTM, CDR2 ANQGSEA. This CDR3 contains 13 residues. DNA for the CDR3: TGCAGCGGGACAGGGGTTTTGAACACTGAAGCTTTCTTT. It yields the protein CSGTGVLNTEAFF. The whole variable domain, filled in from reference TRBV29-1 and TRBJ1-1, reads SAVISQKPSRDICQRGTSLTIQCQVDSQVTMMFWYRQQPGQSLTLIATANQGSEATYESGFVIDKFPISRPNLTFSTLTVSNMSPEDSSIYLCSGTGVLNTEAFFGQGTRLTVV.

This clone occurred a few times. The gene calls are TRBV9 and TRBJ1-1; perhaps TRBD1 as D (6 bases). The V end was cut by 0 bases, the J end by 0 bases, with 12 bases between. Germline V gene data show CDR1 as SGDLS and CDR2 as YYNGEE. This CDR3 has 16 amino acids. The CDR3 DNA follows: TGTGCCAGCAGCGTAGGAGGGGGATTCATGAACACTGAAGCTTTCTTT. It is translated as CASSVGGGFMNTEAFF.

CDR3 nucleotide sequence: TGCGCCAGCAGCCCCGGACAGGGACGCAATCAGCCCCAGCATTTT. It is translated as CASSPGQGRNQPQHF. V is TRBV5-1 and J is TRBJ1-5; 8 bases line up with TRBD1. Germline lookup yields CDR1 SGHRS and CDR2 YFSETQ. The CDR3 consists of 15 residues. The J segment lost 2 bases and the V segment lost 4 bases, leaving 5 bases of the junction unmatched.

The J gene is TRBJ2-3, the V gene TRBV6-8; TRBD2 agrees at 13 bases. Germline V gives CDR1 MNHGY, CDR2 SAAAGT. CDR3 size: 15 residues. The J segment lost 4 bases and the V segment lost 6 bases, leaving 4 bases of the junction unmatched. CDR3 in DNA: TGTGCCAGCAGCAGAACTAGCGGGAGGGCAGATACGCAGTATTTT. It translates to CASSRTSGRADTQYF.

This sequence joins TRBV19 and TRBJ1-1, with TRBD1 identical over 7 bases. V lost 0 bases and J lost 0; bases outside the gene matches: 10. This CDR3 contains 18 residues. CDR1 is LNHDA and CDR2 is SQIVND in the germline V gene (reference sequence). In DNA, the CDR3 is TGTGCCAGTAGTATAGACGGCAGGGGGAACGGAATGAACACTGAAGCTTTCTTT. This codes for CASSIDGRGNGMNTEAFF.

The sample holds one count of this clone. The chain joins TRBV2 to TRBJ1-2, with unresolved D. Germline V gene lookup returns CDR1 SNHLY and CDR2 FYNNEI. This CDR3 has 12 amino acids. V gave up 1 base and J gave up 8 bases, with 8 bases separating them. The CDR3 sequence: CASSEGGGGYTF. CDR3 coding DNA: TGTGCCAGCAGTGAAGGGGGAGGGGGCTACACCTTC.

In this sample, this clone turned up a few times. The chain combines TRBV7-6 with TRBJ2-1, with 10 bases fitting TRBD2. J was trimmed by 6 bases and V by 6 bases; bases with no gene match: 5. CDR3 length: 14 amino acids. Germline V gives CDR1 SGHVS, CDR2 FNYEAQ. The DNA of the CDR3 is TGTGCCAGCAGTCGGACTAGCGGAACCAATGAGCAGTTCTTC. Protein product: CASSRTSGTNEQFF.

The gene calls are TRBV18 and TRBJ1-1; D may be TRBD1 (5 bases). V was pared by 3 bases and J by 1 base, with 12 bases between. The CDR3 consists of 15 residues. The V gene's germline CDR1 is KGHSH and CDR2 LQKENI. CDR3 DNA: TGTGCCAGCTCACCGGCCCCAGGGCAGAACACTGAAGCTTTCTTT. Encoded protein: CASSPAPGQNTEAFF. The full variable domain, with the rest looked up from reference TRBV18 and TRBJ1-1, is NAGVMQNPRHLVRRRGQEARLRCSPMKGHSHVYWYRQLPEEGLKFMVYLQKENIIDESGMPKERFSAEFPKEGPSILRIQQVVRGDSAAYFCASSPAPGQNTEAFFGQGTRLTVV.